The clone carrying this T cell receptor (beta chain) was detected a few times. The target antigen is unknown. At the DNA level, this CDR3 is encoded by other sequences in the same sample as well. Germline trimming cut 5 bases from V and 8 bases from J; bases unmatched to any gene: 4. This CDR3 has 14 amino acids. The germline gives CDR1 MNHEY, CDR2 SVGAGI. This entry comes from a study of shared clonotypes between healthy human individuals. Study background: The study used three CD4 naive, three CD4 memory, two CD8 naive and one CD8 memory plate per donor.

Donors were Caucasian adults residing in Nashville, Tennessee, USA. As handled by the study authors: Filtering differed since immunoSEQ provided only junctions, with no quality scores. Sequencing was performed with immunoSEQ multiplex PCR; in TCRdb, only in-frame clones are kept and a portion is missing. V, J and clone size are taken as reported in that table, and D and trimming were inferred from the DNA itself. The data hold around 700,000 clones, with about 74% observed a single time. Study-level results: Exclusively blood specimens were collected; tissue repertoires likely differ.

V and J are TRBV6-5 and TRBJ1-4, with 11 positions matching TRBD1. The TCR comes from a young woman in good health. Material: memory CD4+ T cells sorted from blood. Subset of the sample: CD45RA-negative fraction. The CDR3 nucleotides read TGTGCCAGCAGTCGGGACAGGGGGGAAGAAAAACTGTTTTTT. Its translation is CASSRDRGEEKLFF.